This T cell receptor (beta chain) emerged from a study of beta chain features in type 1 diabetes. The wider study: Age, gender and cell yields were similar between patients and healthy donors.

Of the isolated RNA, all was reverse transcribed, and so the sequenced material was expressed TCRB transcripts. The table came from immunoSEQ multiplex PCR; TCRdb's copy has only in-frame clones and leaves some out. The table has approximately 330,000 clones, about 10% seen once. Sort purity for all populations was recorded as exceeding 98%. The receptor comes from a woman aged 25 to 39 in good health. Material for sequencing was naive CD4+ T cells from blood.

CDR3 sequence: CASSFLARREYQETQYF. The CDR3 DNA reads as TGCGCCAGCAGCTTCCTTGCCCGCAGGGAATATCAAGAGACCCAGTACTTC. This chain connects TRBV5-1 to TRBJ2-5, with D maybe TRBD1 (5 bases). Between the trimmed V and J ends, which lost 2 bases and 2 bases, there was a span of 19 bases. Germline lookup yields CDR1 SGHRS and CDR2 YFSETQ. This CDR3 contains 17 residues.